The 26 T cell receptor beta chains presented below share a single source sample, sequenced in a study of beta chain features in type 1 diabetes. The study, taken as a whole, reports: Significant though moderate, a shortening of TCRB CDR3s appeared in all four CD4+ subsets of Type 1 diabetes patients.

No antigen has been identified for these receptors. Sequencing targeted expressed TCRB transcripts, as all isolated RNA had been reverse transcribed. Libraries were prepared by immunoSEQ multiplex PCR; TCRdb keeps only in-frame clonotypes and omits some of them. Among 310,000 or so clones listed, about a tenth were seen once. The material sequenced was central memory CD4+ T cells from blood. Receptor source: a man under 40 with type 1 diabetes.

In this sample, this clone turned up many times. The CDR3 sequence: CASSLAVPYEQYF. CDR3 nucleotide sequence: TGTGCCAGCAGTTTAGCAGTCCCCTACGAGCAGTACTTC. The chain employs TRBV28 and TRBJ2-7; no clear D. Trimming shortened V by 2 bases and J by 2 bases, and 7 bases separated the two germline ends. Germline loops: CDR1 MDHEN, CDR2 SYDVKM. The CDR3 runs 13 residues.

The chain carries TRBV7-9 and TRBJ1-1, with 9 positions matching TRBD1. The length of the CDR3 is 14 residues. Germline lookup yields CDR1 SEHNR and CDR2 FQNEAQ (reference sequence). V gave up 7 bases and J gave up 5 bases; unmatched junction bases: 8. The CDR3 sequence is CASNKQGAHTEAFF. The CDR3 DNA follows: TGTGCCAGCAACAAACAGGGGGCGCATACTGAAGCTTTCTTT.

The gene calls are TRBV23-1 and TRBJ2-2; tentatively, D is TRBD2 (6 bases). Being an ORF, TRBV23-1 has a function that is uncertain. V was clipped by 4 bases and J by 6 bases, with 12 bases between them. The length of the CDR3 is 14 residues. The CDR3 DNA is TGCGCCAGCAGTCCGGGGGAGTACGCCGGGGAGCTGTTTTTT. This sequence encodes CASSPGEYAGELFF.

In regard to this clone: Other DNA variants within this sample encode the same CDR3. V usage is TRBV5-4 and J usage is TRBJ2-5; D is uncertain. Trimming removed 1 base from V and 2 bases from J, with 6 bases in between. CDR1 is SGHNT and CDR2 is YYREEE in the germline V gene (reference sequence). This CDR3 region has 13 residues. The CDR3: CASSLSYQETQYF. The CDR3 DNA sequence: TGTGCCAGCAGCTTGAGTTATCAAGAGACCCAGTACTTC.

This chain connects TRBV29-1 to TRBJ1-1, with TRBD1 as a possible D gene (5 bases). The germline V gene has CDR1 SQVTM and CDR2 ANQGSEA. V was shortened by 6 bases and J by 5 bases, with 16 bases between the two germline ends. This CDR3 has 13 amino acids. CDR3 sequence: CSVDGTADTEAFF. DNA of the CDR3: TGCAGCGTGGACGGGACCGCCGATACTGAAGCTTTCTTT.

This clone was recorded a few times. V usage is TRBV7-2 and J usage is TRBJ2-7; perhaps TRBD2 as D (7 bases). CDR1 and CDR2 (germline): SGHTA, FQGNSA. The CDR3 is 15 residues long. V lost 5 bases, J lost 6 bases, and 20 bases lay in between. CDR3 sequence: CASSPYLGGAGEQYF. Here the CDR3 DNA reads TGTGCCAGCAGCCCGTATCTAGGGGGGGCGGGCGAGCAGTACTTC.

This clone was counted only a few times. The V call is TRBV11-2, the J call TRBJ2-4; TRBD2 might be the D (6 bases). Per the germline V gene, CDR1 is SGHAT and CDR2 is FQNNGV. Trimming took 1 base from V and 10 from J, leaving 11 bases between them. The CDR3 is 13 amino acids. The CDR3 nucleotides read TGTGCCAGCAGCTTAGGGGAGGCGAGGATTCAGTACTTC. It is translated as CASSLGEARIQYF.

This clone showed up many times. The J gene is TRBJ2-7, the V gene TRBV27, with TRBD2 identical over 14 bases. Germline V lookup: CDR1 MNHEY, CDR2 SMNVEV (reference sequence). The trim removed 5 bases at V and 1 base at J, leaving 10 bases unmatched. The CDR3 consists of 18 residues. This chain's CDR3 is CASSRSGLAGGISYEQYF. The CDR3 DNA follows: TGTGCCAGCAGTAGATCCGGACTAGCGGGGGGAATTTCCTACGAGCAGTACTTC.

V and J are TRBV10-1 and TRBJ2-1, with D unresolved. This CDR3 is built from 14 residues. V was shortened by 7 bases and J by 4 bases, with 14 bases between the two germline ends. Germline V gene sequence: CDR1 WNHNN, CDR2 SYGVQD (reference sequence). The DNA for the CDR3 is TGCGCCAGCATCGAAGATGGAGAATACAATGAGCAGTTCTTC. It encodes CASIEDGEYNEQFF.

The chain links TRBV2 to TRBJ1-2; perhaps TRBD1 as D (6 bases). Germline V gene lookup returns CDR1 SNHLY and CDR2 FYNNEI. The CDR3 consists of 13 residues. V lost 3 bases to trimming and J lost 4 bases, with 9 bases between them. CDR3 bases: TGTGCCAGCAGTGACCAGACAGGCTATGGCTACACCTTC. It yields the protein CASSDQTGYGYTF.

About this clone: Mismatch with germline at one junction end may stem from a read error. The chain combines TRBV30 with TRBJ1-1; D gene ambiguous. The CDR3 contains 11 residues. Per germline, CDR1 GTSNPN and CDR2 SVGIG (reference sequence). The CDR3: CAWNLDTKAFF. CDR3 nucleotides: TGTGCCTGGAATCTCGACACTAAAGCTTTCTTT.

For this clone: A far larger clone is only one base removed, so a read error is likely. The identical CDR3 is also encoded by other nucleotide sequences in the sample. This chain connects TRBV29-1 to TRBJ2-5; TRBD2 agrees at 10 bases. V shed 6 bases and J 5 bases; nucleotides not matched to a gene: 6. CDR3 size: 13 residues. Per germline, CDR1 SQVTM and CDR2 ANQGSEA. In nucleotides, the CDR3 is TGCAGCGTGGCAGCGGGGGGGCCCGAGACCCAGTACTTC. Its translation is CSVAAGGPETQYF.

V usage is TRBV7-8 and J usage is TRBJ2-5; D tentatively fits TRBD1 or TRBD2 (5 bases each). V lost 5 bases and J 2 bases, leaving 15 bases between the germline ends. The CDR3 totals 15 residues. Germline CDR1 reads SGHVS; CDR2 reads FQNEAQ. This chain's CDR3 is CASSVGTNYQETQYF. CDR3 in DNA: TGTGCCAGCAGCGTAGGGACGAACTATCAAGAGACCCAGTACTTC.

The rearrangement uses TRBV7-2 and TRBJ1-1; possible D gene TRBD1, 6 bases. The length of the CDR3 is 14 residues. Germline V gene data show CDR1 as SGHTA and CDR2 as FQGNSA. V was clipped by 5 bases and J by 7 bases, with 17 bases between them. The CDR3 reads CASSGGGARGEAFF. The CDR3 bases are TGTGCCAGCAGCGGCGGGGGAGCCAGGGGTGAAGCTTTCTTT.

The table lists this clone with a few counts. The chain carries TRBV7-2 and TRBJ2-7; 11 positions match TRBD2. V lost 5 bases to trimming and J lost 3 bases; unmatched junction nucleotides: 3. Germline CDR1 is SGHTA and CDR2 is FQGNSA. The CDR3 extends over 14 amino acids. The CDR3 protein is CASSQTSGNYEQYF. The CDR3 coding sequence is TGTGCCAGCAGCCAGACTAGCGGGAACTACGAGCAGTACTTC.

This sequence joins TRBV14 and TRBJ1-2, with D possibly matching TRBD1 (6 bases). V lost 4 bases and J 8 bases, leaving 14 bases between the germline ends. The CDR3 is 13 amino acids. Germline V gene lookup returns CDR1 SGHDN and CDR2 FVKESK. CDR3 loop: CASSLQGFRGYTF. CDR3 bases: TGTGCCAGCAGCCTACAGGGTTTTCGGGGCTACACCTTC.

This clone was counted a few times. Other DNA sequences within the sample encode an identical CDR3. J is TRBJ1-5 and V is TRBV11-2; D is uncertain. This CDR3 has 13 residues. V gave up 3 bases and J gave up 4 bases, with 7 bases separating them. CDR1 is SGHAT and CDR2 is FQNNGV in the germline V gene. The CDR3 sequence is CASSFERNQPQHF. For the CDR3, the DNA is TGTGCCAGCAGCTTTGAGAGAAATCAGCCCCAGCATTTT.

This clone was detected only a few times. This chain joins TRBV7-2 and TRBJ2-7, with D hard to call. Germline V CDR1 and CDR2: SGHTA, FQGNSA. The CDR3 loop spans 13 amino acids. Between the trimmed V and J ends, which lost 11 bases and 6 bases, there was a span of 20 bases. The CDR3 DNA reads TGTGCCTCAAGTTGGGCGGAAAGACTCGAGCAGTACTTC. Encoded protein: CASSWAERLEQYF.

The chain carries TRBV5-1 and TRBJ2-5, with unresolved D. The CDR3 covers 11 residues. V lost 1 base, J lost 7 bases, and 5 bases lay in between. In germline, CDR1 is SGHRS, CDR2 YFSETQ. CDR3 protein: CASSLTGTQYF. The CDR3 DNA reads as TGCGCCAGCAGCTTGACGGGGACCCAGTACTTC.

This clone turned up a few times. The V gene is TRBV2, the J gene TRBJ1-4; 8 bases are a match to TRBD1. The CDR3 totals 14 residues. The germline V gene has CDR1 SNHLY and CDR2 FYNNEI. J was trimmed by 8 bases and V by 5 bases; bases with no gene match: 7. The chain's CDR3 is CASSWTGRNEKLFF. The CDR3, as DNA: TGTGCCAGCAGTTGGACAGGGAGAAACGAAAAACTGTTTTTT.

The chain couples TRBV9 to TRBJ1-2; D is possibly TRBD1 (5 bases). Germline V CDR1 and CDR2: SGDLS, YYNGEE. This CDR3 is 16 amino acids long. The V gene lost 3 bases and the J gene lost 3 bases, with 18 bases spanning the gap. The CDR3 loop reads CASSGQPQETYYGYTF. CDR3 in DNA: TGTGCCAGCAGCGGACAGCCCCAAGAGACCTACTATGGCTACACCTTC.

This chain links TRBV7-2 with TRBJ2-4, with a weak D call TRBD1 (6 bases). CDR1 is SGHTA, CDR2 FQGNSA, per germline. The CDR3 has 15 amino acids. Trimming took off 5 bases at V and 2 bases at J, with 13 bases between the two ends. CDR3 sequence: CASSLNRESKNIQYF. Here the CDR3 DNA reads TGTGCCAGCAGCCTGAACAGGGAATCCAAAAACATTCAGTACTTC.

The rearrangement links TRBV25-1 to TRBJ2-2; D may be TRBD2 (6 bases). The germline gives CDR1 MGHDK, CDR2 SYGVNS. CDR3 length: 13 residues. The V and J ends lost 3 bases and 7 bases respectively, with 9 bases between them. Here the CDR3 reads CASSERGIGELFF. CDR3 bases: TGTGCCAGCAGTGAGCGGGGAATCGGGGAGCTGTTTTTT.

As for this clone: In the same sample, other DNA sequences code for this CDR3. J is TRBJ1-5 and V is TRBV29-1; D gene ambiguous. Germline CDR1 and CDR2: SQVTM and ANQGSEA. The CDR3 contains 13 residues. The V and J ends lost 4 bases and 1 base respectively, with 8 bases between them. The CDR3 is CSVGSGSNQPQHF. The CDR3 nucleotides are TGCAGCGTTGGTAGCGGCAGCAATCAGCCCCAGCATTTT.

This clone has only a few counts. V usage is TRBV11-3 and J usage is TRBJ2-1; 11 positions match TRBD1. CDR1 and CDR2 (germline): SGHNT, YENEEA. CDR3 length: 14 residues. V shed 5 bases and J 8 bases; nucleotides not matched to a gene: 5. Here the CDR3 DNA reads TGTGCCAGCAGCATGGGACAGGGGGTGGATGAGCAGTTCTTC. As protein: CASSMGQGVDEQFF.

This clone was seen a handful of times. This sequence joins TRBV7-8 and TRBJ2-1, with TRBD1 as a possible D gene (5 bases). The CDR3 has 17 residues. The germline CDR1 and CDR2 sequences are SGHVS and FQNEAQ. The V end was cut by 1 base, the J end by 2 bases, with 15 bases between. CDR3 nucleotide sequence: TGTGCCAGCAGCTTAGTGTCGCCGGGCAGGGCCTACAATGAGCAGTTCTTC. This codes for CASSLVSPGRAYNEQFF.